One T cell receptor (beta chain) is described in this entry. Clones were read by immunoSEQ multiplex PCR, and TCRdb kept only the in-frame ones, dropping some. The repertoire has tens of thousands of clones, about nine tenths of them found once; the top ten carry around 1.9%. The data originate from a study of blood T cell repertoires in COVID-19. Sequencing was performed on peripheral blood. The sequence came from a woman aged 60 to 75 with acute or convalescent COVID-19.

The CDR3 coding sequence is TGTGCCAGCAGATGGGGTGGCGGGAGAATGAATGAGCAGTTCTTC. Translating gives CASRWGGGRMNEQFF. This sequence joins TRBV11-2 and TRBJ2-1, with TRBD2 matching 7 bases. V shed 6 bases and J 7 bases; nucleotides not matched to a gene: 12. The CDR3 consists of 15 residues. Germline CDR1 is SGHAT and CDR2 is FQNNGV.